This TCR beta chain was recovered during a study of vaccination effects on CD4 cells after COVID-19 (dated by TCRdb to 2021 to 2024). Concerning the study at large: To identify antigen-specific CD4+ T cell clonotypes by their expansion, the ViraFEST assay first stimulated PBMC with viral peptide pools and then applied TCR sequencing. Participants received two doses of either the BNT162b2 or the mRNA-1273 mRNA SARS-CoV-2 vaccine. Pre-vaccine samples were collected from two convalescent patients 16 days and one week before the first dose, corresponding to 142 and 148 days after COVID-19 diagnosis. Some 2 million PBMC per well were cultured with about 9 ug/ml peptides in IMDM containing 5% human AB serum, roughly 10 IU/ml IL-2 and gentamicin. SARS-CoV-2 spike-specific CD4+ TCR repertoires from before and after mRNA vaccination were compared in COVID-19 convalescent patients and in infection-naive vaccine recipients. Altogether, around ten COVID-19 convalescent patients and a handful of SARS-CoV-2-naive healthy vaccine recipients made up the full study. Cultures from other donors in the study were sequenced with the Oncomine TCR Beta short-read assay on an Illumina iSeq 100. Overall results and qualifications from the work: At late post-vaccination timepoints, both infection-induced and vaccine-induced clones showed marked clonal contraction, consistent with waning T cell responses. Only a small number of convalescent patients were included, and no early post-infection timepoints were available, which limited the study. Among convalescent patients, the spike-reactive repertoire after vaccination was made up mainly of new vaccine-induced clones that were largely distinct from the clones induced by infection.

As concerns this clone: It lacks a known antigen. No base quality information exists; no much larger clone differs at one position.

The library was produced with the immunoSEQ multiplex PCR assay. DNA from the CD4+ T cells that had been cultured and isolated underwent TCR beta CDR3 sequencing. On the study's bioinformatics: The analysis removed non-productive TCR sequences, trimmed reads to the CDR3 region, and retained only CDR3s that were 7 or more amino acids long. The MANAFEST web app was used to pick out antigen-specific clonotypes by comparing their expansion in peptide wells with that in reference cultures. Positive clones required FDR<0.05 expansion versus reference and all other wells, odds ratio above 5, and frequency above 0.1% in two replicate wells. A clonotype was defined as cross-reactive if the clonotype was significantly expanded both in SARS-CoV-2 spike wells and in at least one common cold coronavirus spike condition. CDR3 similarity was assessed by Levenshtein distance using the stringdist R package, and unrooted trees were constructed with ape in R 3.6.1. TCRdb carries this immuneACCESS record with in-frame sequences only. Its versions omit some clonotypes, under half of them owing to an unresolved V gene in the studies checked, with the rest unexplained. V and J calls and clone size follow that table, whereas D and trimming were derived from the DNA. A total of approximately 60,000 clones appear in this sample, 70% to 85% of them only once. The ten largest clones add up to less than 25% of the sample.

From a lookup of the germline V gene (reference sequence), CDR1 and CDR2 are SGHKS and YYEKEE. The CDR3 spans 16 residues, from the cysteine through the phenylalanine. Only CDR3 DNA is held: 48 bases, read in frame from base 1. Trimming removed 4 bases from V and 7 bases from J; the gene matches leave 11 bases unexplained. After less than 13 days of culture, CD4+ T cells were isolated with the EasySep CD4+ T cell isolation kit. Convalescent patients had PCR-confirmed SARS-CoV-2 infection between March and December 2020, before Alpha, Beta and Delta variants emerged in the United States. On days 3 and 7, half of the culture medium was replaced with fresh IL-2-containing medium. Unless noted otherwise, every peptide stimulation condition was cultured in triplicate wells. Using Ficoll-Paque Plus gradient centrifugation, PBMC were separated from whole blood and then either used fresh or cryopreserved at -140C. The QIAamp micro DNA kit was used to extract genomic DNA from the cultured CD4+ T cells.

The sample consisted of CD4+ T cells from PBMCs cultured without peptide, taken before COVID-19 vaccination. The TCR sequence derives from a human donor who had a prior SARS-CoV-2 infection. Here the chain combines TRBV5-5 and TRBJ2-1; the junction holds 10 bases that match TRBD2. The CDR3 protein sequence reads: CASSGRLAGARNEQFF. The nucleotide sequence reads TGTGCCAGCAGCGGCCGCCTAGCGGGGGCAAGGAATGAGCAGTTCTTC. Reference TRBV5-5 and TRBJ2-1 proteins supply the regions before and after the CDR3; the full variable domain is: DAGVTQSPTHLIKTRGQQVTLRCSPISGHKSVSWYQQVLGQGPQFIFQYYEKEERGRGNFPDRFSARQFPNYSSELNVNALLLGDSALYLCASSGRLAGARNEQFFGPGTRLTVL.